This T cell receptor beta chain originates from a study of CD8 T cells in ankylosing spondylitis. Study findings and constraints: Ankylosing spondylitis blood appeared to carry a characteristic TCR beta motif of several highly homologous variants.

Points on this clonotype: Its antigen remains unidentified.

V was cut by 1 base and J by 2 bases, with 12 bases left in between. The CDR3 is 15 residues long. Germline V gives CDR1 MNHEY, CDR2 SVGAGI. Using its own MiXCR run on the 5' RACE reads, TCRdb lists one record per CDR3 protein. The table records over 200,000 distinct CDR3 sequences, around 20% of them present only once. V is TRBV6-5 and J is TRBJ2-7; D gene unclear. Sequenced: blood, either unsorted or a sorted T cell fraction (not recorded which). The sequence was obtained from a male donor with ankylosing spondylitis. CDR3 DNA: TGTGCCAGCAGTTACTTACCCAATACTCCCTACGAGCAGTACTTC. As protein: CASSYLPNTPYEQYF.